This section outlines one T cell receptor (beta chain) sequence together with its context. Its antigen is not identified. CDR3 length: 15 amino acids. This entry comes from a study of cytomegalovirus exposure and HLA in healthy donors. Study-wide results and limits: Associated with cytomegalovirus, according to the listing, were 150 to 200 TCR beta chains. Researchers had no immune exposure information except CMV serostatus available. With DRB1 most and HLA-C fewest, TCR association rates differed between HLA loci in a later analysis.

The PCR used 60 Vbeta and 13 Jbeta primers. Sequencing used immunoSEQ multiplex PCR; TCRdb keeps in-frame clones, though not all of them. The sample consists of around 90,000 clones, around 80% of them appearing once. The chain couples TRBV21-1 to TRBJ2-1; the DNA was not compared with TRBD2, the D call given in the table. TRBV21-1 is a pseudogene segment. The sequence was collected from a man between 25 and 39 years old in good health and CMV-seronegative. The specimen sequenced was PBMCs. The CDR3 sequence is CASSKGNERDNEQFF. CDR3 nucleotide sequence: TGTGCCAGCAGCAAAGGCAACGAGCGTGACAATGAGCAGTTCTTC.